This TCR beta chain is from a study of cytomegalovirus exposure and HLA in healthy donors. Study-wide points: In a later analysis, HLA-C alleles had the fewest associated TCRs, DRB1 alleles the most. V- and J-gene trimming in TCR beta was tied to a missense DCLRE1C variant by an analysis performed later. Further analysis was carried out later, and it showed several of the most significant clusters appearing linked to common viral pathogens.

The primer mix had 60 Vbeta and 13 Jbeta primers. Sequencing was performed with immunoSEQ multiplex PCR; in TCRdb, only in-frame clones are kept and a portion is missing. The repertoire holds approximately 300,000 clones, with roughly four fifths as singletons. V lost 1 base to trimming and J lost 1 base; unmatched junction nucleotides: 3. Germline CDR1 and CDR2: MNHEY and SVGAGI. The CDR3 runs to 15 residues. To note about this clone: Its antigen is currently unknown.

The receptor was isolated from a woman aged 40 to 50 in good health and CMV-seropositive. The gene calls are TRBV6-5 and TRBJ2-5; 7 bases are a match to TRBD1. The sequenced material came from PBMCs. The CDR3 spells CASSYLQGIQETQYF. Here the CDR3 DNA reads TGTGCCAGCAGTTACTTACAGGGGATCCAAGAGACCCAGTACTTC.